These T cell receptor beta chains were read from a single sample in a study of a mutant IDH1 vaccine in newly diagnosed glioma. Data came from immunoSEQ multiplex PCR; TCRdb stores just in-frame clones and leaves some out. Of about 54,000 clones listed, approximately 81% were seen once; the top ten hold 3% to 4%. No cognate antigen is known for these TCRs. The specimen was PBMCs, collected from a glioma patient whose treatment included an IDH1 peptide vaccine. The receptors were gathered from a man aged 30 to 39 with glioma. CDR3s include the opening cysteine and the closing phenylalanine or tryptophan. A D gene is named only where the DNA matches it firmly. Size is omitted from some rows. Given values are once, few, many or a class for expanded clones.

TRBV27	TRBJ2-1	-	-	TGTGCCAGCAGTTTAACAGGGTCCTACAATGAGCAGTTCTTC	CASSLTGSYNEQFF
TRBV19	TRBJ2-7	-	-	TGTGCCAGTAGTATGAGAGGTGCTGTATCCTCCTACGAGCAGTACTTC	CASSMRGAVSSYEQYF
TRBV28	TRBJ1-2	-	-	TGTGCCAGCACAGATACTAACTATGGCTACACCTTC	CASTDTNYGYTF
TRBV7-9	TRBJ1-2	-	-	TGTGCCAGCAGCTTGGACAGAAAATATGGCTACACCTTC	CASSLDRKYGYTF
TRBV25-1	TRBJ1-2	-	-	TGTGCCAGCAGTGTCGGACAGCTCTATGGCTACACCTTC	CASSVGQLYGYTF
TRBV10-1	TRBJ1-1	-	few	TGCGCCAGCAGCTCGACAGCGAACACTGAAGCTTTCTTT	CASSSTANTEAFF
TRBV2	TRBJ1-4	-	-	TGTGCCAGCAGTGAATGGGGGTCGCGACATCTCGCTGAAAAACTGTTTTTT	CASSEWGSRHLAEKLFF
TRBV7-2	TRBJ1-5	TRBD1	-	TGTGCCAGCAGCCCAAGACAGGGGGCAGGTCAGCCCCAGCATTTT	CASSPRQGAGQPQHF
TRBV7-8	TRBJ1-6	-	-	TGTGCCAGCAGCTTCGGACAGCGCCATTCACCCCTCCACTTT	CASSFGQRHSPLHF
TRBV7-2	TRBJ2-5	-	-	TGTGCCAGCAGGACGCAAGAGACCCAGTACTTC	CASRTQETQYF
TRBV12-2	TRBJ1-2	-	once	TGTGCAAGTCGCTTCCACCCGTACAGACAGGGATGGGATCCTGGGAGCTATGGCTACACCTTC	CASRFHPYRQGWDPGSYGYTF
TRBV2	TRBJ2-5	TRBD2	-	TGTGCCAGCAGTTCCGATCGACTAGCGGGGCAAGAGACCCAGTACTTC	CASSSDRLAGQETQYF
TRBV5-4	TRBJ1-1	-	-	TGTGCCAGCAGCTTCACTGTGAACACTGAAGCTTTCTTT	CASSFTVNTEAFF
TRBV5-1	TRBJ1-1	-	-	TGCGCCAGCAGCTACTCGTCCGGGAACACTGAAGCTTTCTTT	CASSYSSGNTEAFF
TRBV2	TRBJ1-1	-	few	TGTGCCAGCAGTGAAGAGGGGGAAGGTTTGAACACTGAAGCTTTCTTT	CASSEEGEGLNTEAFF
TRBV6-5	TRBJ1-2	-	-	TGTGCCAGCAGCCCGGGACGTTGGGTCTATGACTACACCTTC	CASSPGRWVYDYTF
TRBV2	TRBJ1-1	TRBD1	once	TGTGCCAGCAAGCGAGAGGGGGCTTTAGACACTGAAGCTTTCTTT	CASKREGALDTEAFF
TRBV19	TRBJ2-2	-	-	TGTGCCAGTAGTATTAAGGGGGGCGGCACCGGGGAGCTGTTTTTT	CASSIKGGGTGELFF
TRBV6-5	TRBJ1-5	TRBD1	few	TGTGCCAGCAGACCTCAGGGGGCGCGAGATCAGCCCCAGCATTTT	CASRPQGARDQPQHF
TRBV29-1	TRBJ2-6	-	-	TGCAGCGTTGGACAGTATTCTGGGGCCAACGTCCTGACTTTC	CSVGQYSGANVLTF
TRBV18	TRBJ1-3	-	-	TGTGCCAGCTCACACGAAGCCGCAGGTTCTGGAAACACCATATATTTT	CASSHEAAGSGNTIYF
TRBV6-1	TRBJ1-2	TRBD1	-	TGTGCCAGCAGCCGGACAGGGGGCAACTATGGCTACACCTTC	CASSRTGGNYGYTF
TRBV4-1	TRBJ2-3	-	-	TGCGCCAGCAGCCAAGGGCTAGCGCCAGATACGCAGTATTTT	CASSQGLAPDTQYF
TRBV5-1	TRBJ2-7	TRBD1	-	TGCGCCAGCAGCTTTAAGGGGGCCGACGAGCAGTACTTC	CASSFKGADEQYF
TRBV7-9	TRBJ2-3	-	-	TGTGCCAGCAGCTCCGGCAGGGCCACAGATACGCAGTATTTT	CASSSGRATDTQYF
TRBV7-8	TRBJ1-1	-	-	TGTGCCAGCAGCTATGAGCGGAGATGGGTCACTGAAGCTTTCTTT	CASSYERRWVTEAFF
TRBV5-4	TRBJ2-2	-	-	TGTGCCAGCAGCTTAGGACAGATAATCACCGGGGAGCTGTTTTTT	CASSLGQIITGELFF
TRBV12-1	TRBJ1-5	-	-	TGTGCCAGCAGCAATCCTTCAGGGGTCAATCAGCCCCAGCATTTT	CASSNPSGVNQPQHF
TRBV29-1	TRBJ1-2	TRBD1	-	TGCAGCGTTGAATCCCCGAGGGACAGGGCCCTTTATGGCTACACCTTC	CSVESPRDRALYGYTF
TRBV5-4	TRBJ2-7	-	-	TGTGCCAGCAGCTTGGAATTTAAGGGGCACGAGCAGTACTTC	CASSLEFKGHEQYF
TRBV14	TRBJ2-3	TRBD2	-	TGTGCCAGCAGCCAAAAGAAGCGGGGGGGCACAGATACGCAGTATTTT	CASSQKKRGGTDTQYF
TRBV5-1	TRBJ1-3	-	-	TGCGCCAGCAGCTTGGGGGACCTCCGCGGCACCATATATTTT	CASSLGDLRGTIYF
TRBV6-5	TRBJ1-1	-	-	TGTGCCATCAGGGCCCCCGGGGACCGGAACACTGAAGCTTTCTTT	CAIRAPGDRNTEAFF
TRBV5-1	TRBJ2-7	TRBD2	-	TGCGCCAGCAGCTTGTACGGCGGGGGGTTTTACGAGCAGTACTTC	CASSLYGGGFYEQYF
TRBV11-2	TRBJ2-5	-	-	TGTGCCAGCAGCTTAACGACAGGAACTTACCAAGAGACCCAGTACTTC	CASSLTTGTYQETQYF
TRBV7-7	TRBJ1-2	-	-	TGTGCCATTGGTGCGGACTATGGCTACACCTTC	CAIGADYGYTF
TRBV7-9	TRBJ2-3	-	-	TGTGCCAGCAGCTATGACGGGGGACTCACAGATACGCAGTATTTT	CASSYDGGLTDTQYF
TRBV7-7	TRBJ2-5	TRBD2	once	TGTGCCAGCAACCCGGGACTAGGGGGGAAAGAGACCCAGTACTTC	CASNPGLGGKETQYF
TRBV7-9	TRBJ2-7	-	-	TGTGCCAGCAGCTTCACAGGGAGCTCCTACGAGCAGTACTTC	CASSFTGSSYEQYF
TRBV7-9	TRBJ1-1	-	-	TGTGCCACGAACAGGGTGAACACTGAAGCTTTCTTT	CATNRVNTEAFF